The clone carrying this T cell receptor beta chain is labeled as medium-sized. Its antigen is still unknown. As an off-target read in a library built for alpha chains, this beta chain has a frequency of little significance. This CDR3 comprises 15 residues. With 0 bases removed from V and 0 bases from J, the gap between germline ends came to 6 bases. The germline CDR1 and CDR2 sequences are SGHKS and YYEKEE (reference sequence). TCRdb re-analysed the 5' RACE reads in MiXCR, keeping a single row per CDR3 protein. Of around 11,000 distinct CDR3 sequences listed, about 8% are singletons. This specimen belongs to a study of spatial heterogeneity in lung cancer. Time point defined: sample taken at primary tumor resection. Findings and caveats of the study: Counts that tracked tumor mutation counts were those of expanded intratumoral alpha and beta TCRs.

This chain connects TRBV5-5 to TRBJ2-2, with D uncertain. The sequencing here drew on lung tumor tissue, taken at surgery. This TCR came from a female donor with early-stage non-small cell lung cancer. Here the CDR3 DNA reads TGTGCCAGCAGCTTGGTGATCACGAACACCGGGGAGCTGTTTTTT. It codes for CASSLVITNTGELFF.